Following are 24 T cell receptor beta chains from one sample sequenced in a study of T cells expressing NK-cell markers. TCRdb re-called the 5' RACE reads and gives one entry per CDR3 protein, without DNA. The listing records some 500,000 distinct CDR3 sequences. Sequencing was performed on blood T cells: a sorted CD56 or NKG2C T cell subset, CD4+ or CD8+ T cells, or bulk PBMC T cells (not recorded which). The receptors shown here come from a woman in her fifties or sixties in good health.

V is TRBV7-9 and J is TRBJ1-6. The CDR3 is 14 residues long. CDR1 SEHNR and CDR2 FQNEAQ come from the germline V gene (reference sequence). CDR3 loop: CASSLAASNSPLHF.

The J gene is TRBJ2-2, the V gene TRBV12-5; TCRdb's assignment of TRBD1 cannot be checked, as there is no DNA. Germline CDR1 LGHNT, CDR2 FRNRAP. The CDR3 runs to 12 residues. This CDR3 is CASGPPTGELFF.

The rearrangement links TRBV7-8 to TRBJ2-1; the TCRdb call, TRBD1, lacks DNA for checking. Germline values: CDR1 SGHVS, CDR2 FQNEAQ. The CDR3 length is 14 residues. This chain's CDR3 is CASSFMTGVNEQFF.

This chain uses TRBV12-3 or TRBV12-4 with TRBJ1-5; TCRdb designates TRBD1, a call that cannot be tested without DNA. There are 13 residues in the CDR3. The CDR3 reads CASSLSGTQPQHF.

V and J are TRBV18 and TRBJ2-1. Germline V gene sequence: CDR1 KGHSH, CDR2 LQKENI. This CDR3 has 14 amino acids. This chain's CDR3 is CASSPDGTYNEQFF.

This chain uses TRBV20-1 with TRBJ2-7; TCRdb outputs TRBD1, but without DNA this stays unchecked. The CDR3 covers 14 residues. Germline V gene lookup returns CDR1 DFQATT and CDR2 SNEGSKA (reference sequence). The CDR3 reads CSARGENLDYEQYF.

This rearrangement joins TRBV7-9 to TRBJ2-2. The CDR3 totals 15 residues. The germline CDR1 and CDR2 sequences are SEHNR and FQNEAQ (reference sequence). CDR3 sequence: CASAPRGPNTGELFF.

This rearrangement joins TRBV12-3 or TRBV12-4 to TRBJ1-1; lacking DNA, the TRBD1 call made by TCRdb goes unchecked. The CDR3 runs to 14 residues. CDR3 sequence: CASTGDGTNTEAFF.

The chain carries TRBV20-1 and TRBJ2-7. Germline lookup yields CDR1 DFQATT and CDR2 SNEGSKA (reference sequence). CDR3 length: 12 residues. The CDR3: CSATDGVHEQYF.

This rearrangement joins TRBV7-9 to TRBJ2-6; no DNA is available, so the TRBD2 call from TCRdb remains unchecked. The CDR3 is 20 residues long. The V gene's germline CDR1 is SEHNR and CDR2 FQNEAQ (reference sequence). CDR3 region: CASSLPRLAGARVGANVLTF.

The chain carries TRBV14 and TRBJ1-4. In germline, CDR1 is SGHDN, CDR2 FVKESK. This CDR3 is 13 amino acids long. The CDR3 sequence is CASSQDLGPKLFF.

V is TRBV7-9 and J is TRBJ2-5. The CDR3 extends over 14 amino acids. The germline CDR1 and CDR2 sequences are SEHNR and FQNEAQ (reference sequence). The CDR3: CASSLAGFGETQYF.

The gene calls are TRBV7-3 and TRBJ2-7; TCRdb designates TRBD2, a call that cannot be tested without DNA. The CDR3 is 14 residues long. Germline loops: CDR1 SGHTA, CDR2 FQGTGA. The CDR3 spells CASSLSSGSSEQYF.

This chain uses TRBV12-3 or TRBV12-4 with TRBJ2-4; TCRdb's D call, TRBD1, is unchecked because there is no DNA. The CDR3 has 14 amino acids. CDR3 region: CASSATGQGNIQYF.

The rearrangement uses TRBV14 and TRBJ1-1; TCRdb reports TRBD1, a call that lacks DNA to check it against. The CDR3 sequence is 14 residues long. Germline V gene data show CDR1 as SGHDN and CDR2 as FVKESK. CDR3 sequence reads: CASSQVGGGGEAFF.

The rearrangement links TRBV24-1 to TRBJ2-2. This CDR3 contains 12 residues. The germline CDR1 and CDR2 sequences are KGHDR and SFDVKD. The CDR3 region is CATSDSLGELFF.

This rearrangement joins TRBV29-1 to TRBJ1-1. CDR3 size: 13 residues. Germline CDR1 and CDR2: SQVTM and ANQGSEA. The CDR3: CSVGFVLRTEAFF.

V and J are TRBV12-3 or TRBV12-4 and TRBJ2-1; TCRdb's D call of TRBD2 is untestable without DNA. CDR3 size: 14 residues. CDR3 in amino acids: CASSRRRENNEQFF.

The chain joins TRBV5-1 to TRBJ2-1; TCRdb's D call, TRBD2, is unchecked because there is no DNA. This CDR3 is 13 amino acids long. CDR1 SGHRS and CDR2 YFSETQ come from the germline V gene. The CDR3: CASCEGGPNEQFF.

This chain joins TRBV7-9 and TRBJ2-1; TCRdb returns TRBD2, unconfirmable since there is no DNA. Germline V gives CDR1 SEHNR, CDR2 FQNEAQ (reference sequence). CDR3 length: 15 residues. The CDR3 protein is CASSSPRDFRDEQFF.

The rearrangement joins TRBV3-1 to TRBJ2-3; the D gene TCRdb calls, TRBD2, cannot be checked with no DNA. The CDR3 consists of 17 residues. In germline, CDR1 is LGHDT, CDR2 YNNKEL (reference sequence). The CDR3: CASSQIQTSRYTDTQYF.

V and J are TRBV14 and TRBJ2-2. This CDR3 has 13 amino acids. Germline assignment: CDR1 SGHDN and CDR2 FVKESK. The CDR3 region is CASSHAGSGELFF.

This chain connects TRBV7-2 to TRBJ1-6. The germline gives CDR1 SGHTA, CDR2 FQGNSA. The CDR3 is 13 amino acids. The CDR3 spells CASSRDKNSPLHF.

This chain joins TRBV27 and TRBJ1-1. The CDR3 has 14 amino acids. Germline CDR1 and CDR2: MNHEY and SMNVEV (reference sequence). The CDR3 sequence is CATSRGQGNTEAFF.